These T cell receptor beta chains were read from a single sample in a study of early T cells in non-severe SARS-CoV-2 infection. TCRdb re-called the 5' RACE reads through MiXCR, storing one row per CDR3 protein. The table includes some 82,000 distinct CDR3 sequences, less than 15% detected once. This specimen consisted of whole blood, obtained at baseline. Source of these receptors: an adult who was a healthcare worker with PCR-confirmed SARS-CoV-2 infection or an uninfected control (not recorded which). Each CDR3 is given with its conserved first and last residue. Fields, in order: V gene, J gene, clone size, D gene, CDR3 DNA, CDR3 protein. D genes are given only for firm matches. Some rows have no size entry. The others give once, few or many, or a class for an expanded clone.

V: TRBV5-4
J: TRBJ2-1
size: NA
D: TRBD1
DNA: TGTGCCAGCAGCTCCGACAGGGGCTTGGAGTTCTTC
CDR3: CASSSDRGLEFF

V: TRBV5-1
J: TRBJ2-7
size: NA
D: NA
DNA: TGCGCCAGCAGCTTGGGCGTGAACTACGAGCAGTACTTC
CDR3: CASSLGVNYEQYF

V: TRBV7-2
J: TRBJ1-1
size: NA
D: NA
DNA: TGTGCCAGCAAGCCCTTAATGAACACTGAAGCTTTCTTT
CDR3: CASKPLMNTEAFF

V: TRBV20-1
J: TRBJ1-2
size: many
D: NA
DNA: TGCAGTGCTCCCCGGGCGGGGGGAAGCTATGGCTACACCTTC
CDR3: CSAPRAGGSYGYTF

V: TRBV7-9
J: TRBJ2-1
size: NA
D: NA
DNA: TGTGCCAGCAGCGGGGCCCTCAGCCACAATGAGCAGTTCTTC
CDR3: CASSGALSHNEQFF

V: TRBV9
J: TRBJ2-3
size: few
D: NA
DNA: TGTGCCAGCAGCGTACAGGGGAGCACAGATACGCAGTATTTT
CDR3: CASSVQGSTDTQYF

V: TRBV18
J: TRBJ2-7
size: few
D: NA
DNA: TGTGCCAGCTCACCGTTGAATCGTCCGGCAGGGCCCTACGAGCAGTACTTC
CDR3: CASSPLNRPAGPYEQYF

V: TRBV10-3
J: TRBJ2-1
size: NA
D: TRBD2
DNA: TGTGCCATCAGTGAAGTTTCGGGGGGTATGAATGAGCAGTTCTTC
CDR3: CAISEVSGGMNEQFF

V: TRBV19
J: TRBJ2-7
size: many
D: NA
DNA: TGTGCCAGTATAGGGTCCGACTACGAGCAGTACTTC
CDR3: CASIGSDYEQYF

V: TRBV10-3
J: TRBJ1-1
size: NA
D: NA
DNA: TGTGCCATCAGGGAATGGTGGGGCTCTGAAGCTTTCTTT
CDR3: CAIREWWGSEAFF

V: TRBV12-3/TRBV12-4
J: TRBJ1-5
size: few
D: NA
DNA: TGTGCCAGCAGTTTACGGCCACTACTTTATAGCAATCAGCCCCAGCATTTT
CDR3: CASSLRPLLYSNQPQHF

V: TRBV12-3/TRBV12-4
J: TRBJ2-7
size: few
D: NA
DNA: TGTGCCAGCAGTCGACAGGCCGCTTCCTACGAGCAGTACTTC
CDR3: CASSRQAASYEQYF

V: TRBV5-8
J: TRBJ1-1
size: few
D: TRBD1
DNA: TGTGCCAGCAGCTCACCACATTGGGTACAGGACAGGAATACTGAAGCTTTCTTT
CDR3: CASSSPHWVQDRNTEAFF

V: TRBV12-3/TRBV12-4
J: TRBJ1-2
size: many
D: TRBD1
DNA: TGTGCCAGCAGTTCCCCGGGACAGGGTATACATGGCTACACCTTC
CDR3: CASSSPGQGIHGYTF

V: TRBV3-1
J: TRBJ2-7
size: many
D: NA
DNA: TGTGCCAGCAGCGGGTCTTCTCGCGAGCAGTACTTC
CDR3: CASSGSSREQYF

V: TRBV19
J: TRBJ2-2
size: few
D: TRBD2
DNA: TGTGCCAGTAGTTCTGGAAGGACTAGTTATCCCGGGGAGCTGTTTTTT
CDR3: CASSSGRTSYPGELFF

V: TRBV12-3/TRBV12-4
J: TRBJ2-7
size: many
D: NA
DNA: TGTGCCAGCAGTTTCGCCCGGGGCTCCTACGAGCAGTACTTC
CDR3: CASSFARGSYEQYF

V: TRBV12-3/TRBV12-4
J: TRBJ2-1
size: few
D: NA
DNA: TGTGCCAGCAGTTTAGAAGGGGGGGCGAGCTCCTACAATGAGCAGTTCTTC
CDR3: CASSLEGGASSYNEQFF

V: TRBV6-2/TRBV6-3
J: TRBJ2-5
size: NA
D: NA
DNA: TGTGCCAGCAGTTACTCGAAAGGGACCCAGTACTTC
CDR3: CASSYSKGTQYF

V: TRBV6-5
J: TRBJ2-2
size: NA
D: NA
DNA: TGTGCCAGCAGTTACTCTCCCGGGGAGCTGTTTTTT
CDR3: CASSYSPGELFF

V: TRBV20-1
J: TRBJ2-5
size: NA
D: TRBD2
DNA: TGCAGTGCACTAGCGGGGAAAGAGACCCAGTACTTC
CDR3: CSALAGKETQYF

V: TRBV29-1
J: TRBJ2-4
size: many
D: NA
DNA: TGCAGCGTTGAGGGTCTAGCCAAAAACATTCAGTACTTC
CDR3: CSVEGLAKNIQYF

V: TRBV19
J: TRBJ1-5
size: few
D: TRBD1
DNA: TGTGCCAGTTTACCGCAGGGGGCTTTGAGCAATCAGCCCCAGCATTTT
CDR3: CASLPQGALSNQPQHF

V: TRBV5-1
J: TRBJ1-4
size: many
D: NA
DNA: TGCGCCAGCAGCACAGCAACTAATGAAAAACTGTTTTTT
CDR3: CASSTATNEKLFF

V: TRBV20-1
J: TRBJ1-1
size: NA
D: NA
DNA: TGCAGTGCTAGAGATTGGACAGACAACACTGAAGCTTTCTTT
CDR3: CSARDWTDNTEAFF

V: TRBV3-1
J: TRBJ1-2
size: NA
D: NA
DNA: TGTGCCAGCAGCCTCCGCCCGGCTGGAAGCTATGGCTACACCTTC
CDR3: CASSLRPAGSYGYTF

V: TRBV25-1
J: TRBJ2-3
size: few
D: TRBD1
DNA: TGTGCCAGCAGTGAAGGACAGGGGCGCGCAGATACGCAGTATTTT
CDR3: CASSEGQGRADTQYF

V: TRBV18
J: TRBJ1-3
size: many
D: NA
DNA: TGTGCCAGCTCACCAAGGCAGTCCTCTGGAAACACCATATATTTT
CDR3: CASSPRQSSGNTIYF

V: TRBV3-1
J: TRBJ2-7
size: few
D: TRBD1
DNA: TGTGCCAGCAGAGACGGACAGGTCCTCTCCTACGAGCAGTACTTC
CDR3: CASRDGQVLSYEQYF

V: TRBV27
J: TRBJ2-7
size: few
D: TRBD2
DNA: TGTGCCAGCAAACTAGCGGGACCGAAGAGCGAGCAGTACTTC
CDR3: CASKLAGPKSEQYF

V: TRBV9
J: TRBJ2-1
size: many
D: NA
DNA: TGTGCCAGCAGCGTAGACAGCTCCTACAATGAGCAGTTCTTC
CDR3: CASSVDSSYNEQFF

V: TRBV11-3
J: TRBJ1-3
size: NA
D: NA
DNA: TGTGCCAGCAGCCCACAGGAAAACACCATATATTTT
CDR3: CASSPQENTIYF

V: TRBV18
J: TRBJ2-3
size: NA
D: NA
DNA: TGTGCCAGCTCCCGGGACGGCACAGATACGCAGTATTTT
CDR3: CASSRDGTDTQYF

V: TRBV27
J: TRBJ2-3
size: NA
D: TRBD1
DNA: TGTGCCAGCAGTTACGGACAGGGAGGCCCTATCGCGCAGTATTTT
CDR3: CASSYGQGGPIAQYF

V: TRBV18
J: TRBJ1-2
size: many
D: TRBD1
DNA: TGTGCCAGCTCGAGCATTCCGGGACAGGGTACTGGCTACACCTTC
CDR3: CASSSIPGQGTGYTF

V: TRBV6-2/TRBV6-3
J: TRBJ1-5
size: NA
D: NA
DNA: TGTGCCAGCAGTGAGGCATATAGCAATCAGCCCCAGCATTTT
CDR3: CASSEAYSNQPQHF

V: TRBV5-4
J: TRBJ2-3
size: many
D: TRBD1
DNA: TGTGCCAGCAGCTACGACAGGGTGACAGATACGCAGTATTTT
CDR3: CASSYDRVTDTQYF

V: TRBV21-1
J: TRBJ1-1
size: few
D: NA
DNA: TGTGCCAGCAGCAAAGAGAGGGACGGAAGAATGAACACTGAAGCTTTCTTT
CDR3: CASSKERDGRMNTEAFF

V: TRBV11-2
J: TRBJ1-6
size: few
D: NA
DNA: TGTGCCAGCAGCTTAGGCCGGAAAGAGAATTCACCCCTCCACTTT
CDR3: CASSLGRKENSPLHF